This T cell receptor beta chain was recorded in a study of CD8 T cells in Susac syndrome. Study summary: Active disease was present in roughly 6 of the sequenced Susac syndrome patients, and remission in about eight.

This CDR3 has 13 residues. The ends were cut back, 3 bases at V and 1 base at J, with 10 bases in the middle. Germline V gene lookup returns CDR1 DFQATT and CDR2 SNEGSKA (reference sequence). RNA amounts of roughly 0.45 to 1 ug underwent reverse transcription with random hexamers. Each CDR3 protein is one row after TCRdb ran MiXCR on the immunoSEQ multiplex PCR reads. The table includes some 180,000 distinct CDR3 sequences, around 94% detected once. The rearrangement joins TRBV20-1 to TRBJ2-7; TRBD1 is a possible D gene (5 bases). The sample comprised CD4+ T cells from PBMCs. This clonotype was obtained from a human donor with Susac syndrome. The CDR3 DNA reads as TGCAGTGCTAGTTTTCAGGGTTCCTACGAGCAGTACTTC. As protein: CSASFQGSYEQYF.